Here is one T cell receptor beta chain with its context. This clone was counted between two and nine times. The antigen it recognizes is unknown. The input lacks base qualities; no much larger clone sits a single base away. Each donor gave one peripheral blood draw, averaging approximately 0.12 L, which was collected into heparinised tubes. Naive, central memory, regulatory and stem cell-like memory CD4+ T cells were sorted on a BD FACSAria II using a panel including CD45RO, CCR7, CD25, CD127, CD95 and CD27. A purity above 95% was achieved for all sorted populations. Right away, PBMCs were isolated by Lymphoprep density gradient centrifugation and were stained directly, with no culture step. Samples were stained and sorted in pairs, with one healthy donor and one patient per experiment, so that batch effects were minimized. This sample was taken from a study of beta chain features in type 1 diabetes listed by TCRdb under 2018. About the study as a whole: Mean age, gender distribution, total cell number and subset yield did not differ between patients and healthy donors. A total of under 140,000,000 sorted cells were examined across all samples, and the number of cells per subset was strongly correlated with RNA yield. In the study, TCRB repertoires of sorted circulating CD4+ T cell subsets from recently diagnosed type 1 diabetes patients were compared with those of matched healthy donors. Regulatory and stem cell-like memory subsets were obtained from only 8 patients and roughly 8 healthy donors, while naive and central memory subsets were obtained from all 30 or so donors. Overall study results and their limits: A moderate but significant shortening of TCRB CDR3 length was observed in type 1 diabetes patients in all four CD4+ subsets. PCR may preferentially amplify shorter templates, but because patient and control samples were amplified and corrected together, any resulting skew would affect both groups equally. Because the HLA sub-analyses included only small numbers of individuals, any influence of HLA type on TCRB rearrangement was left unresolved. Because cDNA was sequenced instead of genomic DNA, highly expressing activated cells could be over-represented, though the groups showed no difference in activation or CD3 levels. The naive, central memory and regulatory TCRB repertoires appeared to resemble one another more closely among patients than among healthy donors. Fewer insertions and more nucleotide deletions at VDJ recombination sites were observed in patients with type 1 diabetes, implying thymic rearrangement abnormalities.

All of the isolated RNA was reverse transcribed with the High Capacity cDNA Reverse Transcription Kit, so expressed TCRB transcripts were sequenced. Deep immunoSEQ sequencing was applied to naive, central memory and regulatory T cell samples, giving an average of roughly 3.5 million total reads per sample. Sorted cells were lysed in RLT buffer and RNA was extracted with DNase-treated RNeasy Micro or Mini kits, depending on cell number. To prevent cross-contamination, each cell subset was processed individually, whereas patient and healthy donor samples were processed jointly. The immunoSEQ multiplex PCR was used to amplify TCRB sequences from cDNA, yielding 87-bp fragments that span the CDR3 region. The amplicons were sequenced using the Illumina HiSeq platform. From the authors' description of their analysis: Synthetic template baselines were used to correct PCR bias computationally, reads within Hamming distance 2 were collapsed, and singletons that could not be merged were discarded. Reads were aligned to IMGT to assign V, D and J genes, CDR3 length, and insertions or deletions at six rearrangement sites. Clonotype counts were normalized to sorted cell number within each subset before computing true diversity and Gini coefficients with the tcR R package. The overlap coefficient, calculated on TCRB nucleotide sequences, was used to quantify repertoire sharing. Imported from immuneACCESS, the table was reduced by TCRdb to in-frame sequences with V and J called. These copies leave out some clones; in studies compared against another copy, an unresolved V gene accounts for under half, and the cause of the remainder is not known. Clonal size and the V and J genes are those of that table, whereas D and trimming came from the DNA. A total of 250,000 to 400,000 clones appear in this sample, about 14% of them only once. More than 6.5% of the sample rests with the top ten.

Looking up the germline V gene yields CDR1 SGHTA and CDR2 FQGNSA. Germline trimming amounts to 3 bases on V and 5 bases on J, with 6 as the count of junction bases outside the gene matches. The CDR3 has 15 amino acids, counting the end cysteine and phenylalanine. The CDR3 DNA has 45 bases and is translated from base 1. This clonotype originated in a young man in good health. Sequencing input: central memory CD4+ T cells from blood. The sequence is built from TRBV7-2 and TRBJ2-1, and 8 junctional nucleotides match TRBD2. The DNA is TGTGCCAGCAGCTTTTACGGGAGGGGTAACAATGAGCAGTTCTTC. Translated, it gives CASSFYGRGNNEQFF.